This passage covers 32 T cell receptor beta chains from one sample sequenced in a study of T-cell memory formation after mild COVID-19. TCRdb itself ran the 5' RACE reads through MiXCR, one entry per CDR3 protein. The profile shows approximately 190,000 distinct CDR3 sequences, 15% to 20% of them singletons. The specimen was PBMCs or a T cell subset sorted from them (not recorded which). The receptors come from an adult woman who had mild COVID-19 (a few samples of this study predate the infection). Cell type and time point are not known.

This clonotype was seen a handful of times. CDR3 region: CASSSKGGIQETQYF. The CDR3 DNA reads TGTGCCAGCAGCTCCAAGGGGGGCATACAAGAGACCCAGTACTTC. The J gene is TRBJ2-5, the V gene TRBV7-9; D possibly uses TRBD1 or TRBD2 (6 bases each). Trimming shortened V by 4 bases and J by 2 bases, and 14 bases separated the two germline ends. This CDR3 has 15 amino acids. Germline-derived CDR1 and CDR2 are SEHNR and FQNEAQ (reference sequence).

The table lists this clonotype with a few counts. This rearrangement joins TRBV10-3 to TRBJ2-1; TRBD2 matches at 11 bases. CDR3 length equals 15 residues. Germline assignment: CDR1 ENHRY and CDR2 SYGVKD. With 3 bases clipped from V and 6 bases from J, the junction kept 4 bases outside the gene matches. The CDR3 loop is CAISDGTSGSNEQFF. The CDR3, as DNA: TGTGCCATCAGTGATGGGACTAGCGGTAGCAATGAGCAGTTCTTC.

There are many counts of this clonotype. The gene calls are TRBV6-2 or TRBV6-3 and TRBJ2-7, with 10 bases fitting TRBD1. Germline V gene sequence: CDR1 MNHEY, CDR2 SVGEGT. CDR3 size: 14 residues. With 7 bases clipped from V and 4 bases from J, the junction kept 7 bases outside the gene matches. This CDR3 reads CASTLRDRGYEQYF. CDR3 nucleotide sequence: TGTGCCAGCACCCTCCGGGACAGGGGATACGAGCAGTACTTC.

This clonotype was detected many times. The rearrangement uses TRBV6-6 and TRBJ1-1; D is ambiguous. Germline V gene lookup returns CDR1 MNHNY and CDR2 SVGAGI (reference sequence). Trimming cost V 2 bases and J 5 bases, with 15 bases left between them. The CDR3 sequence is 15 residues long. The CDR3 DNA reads TGTGCCAGCAGTTACGGCCCAACGGGTTTTACTGAAGCTTTCTTT. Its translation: CASSYGPTGFTEAFF.

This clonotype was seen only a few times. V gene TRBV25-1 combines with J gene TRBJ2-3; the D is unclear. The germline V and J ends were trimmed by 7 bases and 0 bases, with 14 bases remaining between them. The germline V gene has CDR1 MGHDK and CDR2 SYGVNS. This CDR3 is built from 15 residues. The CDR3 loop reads CASIHRFGSTDTQYF. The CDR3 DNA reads TGTGCCAGCATTCATAGATTTGGTAGCACAGATACGCAGTATTTT.

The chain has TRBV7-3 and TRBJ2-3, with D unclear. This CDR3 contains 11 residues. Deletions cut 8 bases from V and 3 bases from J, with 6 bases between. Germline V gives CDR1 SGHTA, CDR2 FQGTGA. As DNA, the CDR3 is TGTGCCAGCGCAAAAACAGATACGCAGTATTTT. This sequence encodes CASAKTDTQYF.

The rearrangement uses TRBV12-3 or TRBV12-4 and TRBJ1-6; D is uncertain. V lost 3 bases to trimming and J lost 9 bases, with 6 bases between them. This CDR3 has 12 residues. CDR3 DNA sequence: TGTGCCAGCAGTTTTTCCGGTTCACCCCTCCACTTT. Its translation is CASSFSGSPLHF.

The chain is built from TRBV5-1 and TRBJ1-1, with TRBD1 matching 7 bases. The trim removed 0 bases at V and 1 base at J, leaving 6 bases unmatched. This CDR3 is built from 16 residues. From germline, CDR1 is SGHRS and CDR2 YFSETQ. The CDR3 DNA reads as TGCGCCAGCAGCTTGGCAAAGACAGGGACGAACACTGAAGCTTTCTTT. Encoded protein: CASSLAKTGTNTEAFF.

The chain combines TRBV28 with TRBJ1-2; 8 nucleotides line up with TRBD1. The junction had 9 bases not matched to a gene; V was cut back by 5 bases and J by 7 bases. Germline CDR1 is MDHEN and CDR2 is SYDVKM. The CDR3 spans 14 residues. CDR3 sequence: CASSPLDRVGGYTF. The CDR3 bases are TGTGCCAGCAGTCCACTGGACAGGGTAGGTGGCTACACCTTC.

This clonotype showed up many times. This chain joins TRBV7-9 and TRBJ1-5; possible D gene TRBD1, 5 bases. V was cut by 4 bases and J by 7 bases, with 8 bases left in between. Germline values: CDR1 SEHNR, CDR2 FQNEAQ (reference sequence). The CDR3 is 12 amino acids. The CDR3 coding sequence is TGTGCCAGCAGCTCACGGGGGCAGCCCCAGCATTTT. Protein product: CASSSRGQPQHF. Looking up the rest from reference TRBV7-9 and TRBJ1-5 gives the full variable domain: DTGVSQNPRHKITKRGQNVTFRCDPISEHNRLYWYRQTLGQGPEFLTYFQNEAQLEKSRLLSDRFSAERPKGSFSTLEIQRTEQGDSAMYLCASSSRGQPQHFGDGTRLSIL.

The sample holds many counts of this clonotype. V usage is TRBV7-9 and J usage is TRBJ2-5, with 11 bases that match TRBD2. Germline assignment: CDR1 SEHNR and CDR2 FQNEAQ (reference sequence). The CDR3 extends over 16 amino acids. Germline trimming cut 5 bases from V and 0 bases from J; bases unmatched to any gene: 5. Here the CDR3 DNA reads TGTGCCAGCAGCCTCCCTAGCGGGAGGTACCAAGAGACCCAGTACTTC. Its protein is CASSLPSGRYQETQYF. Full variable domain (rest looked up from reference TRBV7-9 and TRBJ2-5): DTGVSQNPRHKITKRGQNVTFRCDPISEHNRLYWYRQTLGQGPEFLTYFQNEAQLEKSRLLSDRFSAERPKGSFSTLEIQRTEQGDSAMYLCASSLPSGRYQETQYFGPGTRLLVL.

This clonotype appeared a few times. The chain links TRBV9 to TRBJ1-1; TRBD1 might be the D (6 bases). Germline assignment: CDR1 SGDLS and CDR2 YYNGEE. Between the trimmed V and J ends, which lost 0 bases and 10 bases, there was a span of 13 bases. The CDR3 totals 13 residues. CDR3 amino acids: CASSVEGRGRAFF. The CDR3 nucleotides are TGTGCCAGCAGCGTAGAGGGCAGGGGACGAGCTTTCTTT.

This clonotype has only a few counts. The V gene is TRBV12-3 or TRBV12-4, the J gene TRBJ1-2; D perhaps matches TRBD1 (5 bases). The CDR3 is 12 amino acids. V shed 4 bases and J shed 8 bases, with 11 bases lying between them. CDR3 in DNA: TGTGCCAGCAGTTCGGGACCTCGGGGCTACACCTTC. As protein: CASSSGPRGYTF.

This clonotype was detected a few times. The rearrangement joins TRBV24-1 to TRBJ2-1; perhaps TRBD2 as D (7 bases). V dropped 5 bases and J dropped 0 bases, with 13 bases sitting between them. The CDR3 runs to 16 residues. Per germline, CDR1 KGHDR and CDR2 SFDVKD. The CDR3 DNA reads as TGTGCCACCAGTGTCCGGGGGGCGGGCTCCTACAATGAGCAGTTCTTC. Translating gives CATSVRGAGSYNEQFF.

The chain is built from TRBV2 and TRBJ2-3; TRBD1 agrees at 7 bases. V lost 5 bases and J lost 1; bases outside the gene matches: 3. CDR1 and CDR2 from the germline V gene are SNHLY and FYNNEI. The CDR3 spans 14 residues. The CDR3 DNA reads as TGTGCCAGCAGTAGGGACAGACGCACAGATACGCAGTATTTT. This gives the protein CASSRDRRTDTQYF.

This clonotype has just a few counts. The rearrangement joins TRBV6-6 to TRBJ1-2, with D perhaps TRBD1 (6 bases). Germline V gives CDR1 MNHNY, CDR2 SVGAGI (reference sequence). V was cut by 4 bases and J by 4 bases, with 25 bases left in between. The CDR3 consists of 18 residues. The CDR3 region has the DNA TGTGCCAGCAGTTTTATACAGGGACGGGAGACCGGGGTCTATGGCTACACCTTC. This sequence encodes CASSFIQGRETGVYGYTF.

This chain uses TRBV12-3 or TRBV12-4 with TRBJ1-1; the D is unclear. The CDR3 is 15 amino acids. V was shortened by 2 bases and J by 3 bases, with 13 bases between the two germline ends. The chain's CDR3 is CASSLSNPSYTEAFF. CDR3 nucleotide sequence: TGTGCCAGCAGTTTAAGCAACCCAAGTTACACTGAAGCTTTCTTT.

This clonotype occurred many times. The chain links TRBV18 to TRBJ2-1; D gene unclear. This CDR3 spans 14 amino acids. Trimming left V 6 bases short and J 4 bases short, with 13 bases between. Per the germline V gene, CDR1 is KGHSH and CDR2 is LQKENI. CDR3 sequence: CASSPWTGYNEQFF. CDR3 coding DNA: TGTGCCAGCTCGCCATGGACGGGTTACAATGAGCAGTTCTTC.

The CDR3 is CATSRGLARSYNEQFF. The DNA of the CDR3 is TGTGCCACCAGCAGAGGACTAGCGCGCTCCTACAATGAGCAGTTCTTC. This rearrangement joins TRBV15 to TRBJ2-1; 8 nucleotides match TRBD2. Germline V gene data show CDR1 as LNHNV and CDR2 as YYDKDF (reference sequence). The CDR3 is 16 residues long. V shed 1 base and J 0 bases; nucleotides not matched to a gene: 2.

The DNA of the CDR3 is TGCGCCAGCAGCTCGGACCCCGGGGTCCGAGCTTCACCCCTCCACTTT. Residues: CASSSDPGVRASPLHF. The rearrangement links TRBV5-1 to TRBJ1-6; D remains ambiguous. The CDR3 is made up of 16 amino acids. Trimming left V 3 bases short and J 9 bases short, with 19 bases between. Germline values: CDR1 SGHRS, CDR2 YFSETQ.

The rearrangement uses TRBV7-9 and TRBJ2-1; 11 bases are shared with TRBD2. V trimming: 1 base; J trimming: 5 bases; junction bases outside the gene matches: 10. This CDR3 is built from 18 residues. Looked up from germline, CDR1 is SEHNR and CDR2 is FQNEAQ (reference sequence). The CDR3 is CASSLETARLAGNNEQFF. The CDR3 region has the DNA TGTGCCAGCAGCTTAGAGACGGCGAGACTAGCGGGAAACAATGAGCAGTTCTTC. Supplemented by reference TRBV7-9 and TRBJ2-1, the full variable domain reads DTGVSQNPRHKITKRGQNVTFRCDPISEHNRLYWYRQTLGQGPEFLTYFQNEAQLEKSRLLSDRFSAERPKGSFSTLEIQRTEQGDSAMYLCASSLETARLAGNNEQFFGPGTRLTVL.

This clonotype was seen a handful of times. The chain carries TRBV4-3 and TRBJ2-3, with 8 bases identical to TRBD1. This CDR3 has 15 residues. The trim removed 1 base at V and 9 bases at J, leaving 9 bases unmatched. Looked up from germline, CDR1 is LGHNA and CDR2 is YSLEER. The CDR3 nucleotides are TGCGCCAGCAGCCAAGGGGAGGTCGACAGGGGAACGCAGTATTTT. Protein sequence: CASSQGEVDRGTQYF.

For the CDR3, the DNA is TGCGCCAGCAGCCGGCTGAGTGACTTGAAAACTCGGTTGGCTGAAGCTTTCTTT. Translating gives CASSRLSDLKTRLAEAFF. This rearrangement joins TRBV23-1 to TRBJ1-1; D call uncertain. TRBV23-1 is reported as an ORF; its role is uncertain. Deletions cut 6 bases from V and 6 bases from J, with 29 bases between. This CDR3 has 18 amino acids.

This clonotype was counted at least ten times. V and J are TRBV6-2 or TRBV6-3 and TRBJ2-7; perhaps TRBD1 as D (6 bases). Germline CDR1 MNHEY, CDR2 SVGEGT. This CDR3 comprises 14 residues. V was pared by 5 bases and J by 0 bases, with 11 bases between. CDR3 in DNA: TGTGCCAGCAGTACGAGGGGGAGCTCCTACGAGCAGTACTTC. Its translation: CASSTRGSSYEQYF.

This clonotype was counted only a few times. For the CDR3, the DNA is TGCGCCAGCAGCCAAGATGTAGCGGGGGGCTTAAGCTCCTACAATGAGCAGTTCTTC. As protein: CASSQDVAGGLSSYNEQFF. The J gene is TRBJ2-1, the V gene TRBV4-1; 10 positions agree with TRBD2. Trimming cost V 0 bases and J 0 bases; bases outside gene matches: 8. The CDR3 covers 19 residues. Germline-derived CDR1 and CDR2 are MGHRA and YSYEKL.

For the CDR3, the DNA is TGTGCCACCAGCAGAGATGGGGGACAACTCTCTGGAAACACCATATATTTT. Translating it yields CATSRDGGQLSGNTIYF. This chain connects TRBV15 to TRBJ1-3, with D maybe TRBD1 (6 bases). The CDR3 is made up of 17 amino acids. Germline lookup yields CDR1 LNHNV and CDR2 YYDKDF (reference sequence). V was pared by 0 bases and J by 0 bases, with 12 bases between.

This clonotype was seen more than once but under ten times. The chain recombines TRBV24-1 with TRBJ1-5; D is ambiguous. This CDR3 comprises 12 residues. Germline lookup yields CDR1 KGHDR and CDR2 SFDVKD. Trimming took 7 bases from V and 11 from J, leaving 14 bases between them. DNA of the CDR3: TGTGCCACCAGCACCGCAGAGTCAGCCCAGCATTTT. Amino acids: CATSTAESAQHF.

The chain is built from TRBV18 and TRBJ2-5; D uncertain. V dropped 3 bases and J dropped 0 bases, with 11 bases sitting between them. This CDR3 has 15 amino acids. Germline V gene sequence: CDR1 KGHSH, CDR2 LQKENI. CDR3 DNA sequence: TGTGCCAGCTCACCCCCGGCGGCGTACCAAGAGACCCAGTACTTC. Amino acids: CASSPPAAYQETQYF.

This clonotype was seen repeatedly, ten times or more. Here the CDR3 reads CASSRNPGTPWEDTQYF. The CDR3 DNA reads TGTGCCAGCAGCCGAAATCCCGGGACACCTTGGGAAGATACGCAGTATTTT. The J gene is TRBJ2-3, the V gene TRBV4-2; D possibly corresponds to TRBD1 (6 bases). Trimming stripped 4 bases from V and 5 bases from J, with 22 bases between. CDR1 is LGHNA, CDR2 YNFKEQ, per germline. The CDR3 has 17 amino acids.

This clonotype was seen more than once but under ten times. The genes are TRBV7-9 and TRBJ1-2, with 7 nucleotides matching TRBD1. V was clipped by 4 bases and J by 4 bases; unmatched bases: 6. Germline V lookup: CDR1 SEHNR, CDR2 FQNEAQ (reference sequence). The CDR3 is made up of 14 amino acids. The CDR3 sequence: CASSSLGGSYGYTF. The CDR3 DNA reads TGTGCCAGCAGCTCACTAGGGGGCTCCTATGGCTACACCTTC.

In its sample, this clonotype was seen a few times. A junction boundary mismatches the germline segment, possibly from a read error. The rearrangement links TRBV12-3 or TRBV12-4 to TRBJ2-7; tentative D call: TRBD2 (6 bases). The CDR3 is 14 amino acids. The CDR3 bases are TGTGCCAGCAGTGCTGGACTATCCTCCCACGAGCAGTACTTC. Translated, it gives CASSAGLSSHEQYF.

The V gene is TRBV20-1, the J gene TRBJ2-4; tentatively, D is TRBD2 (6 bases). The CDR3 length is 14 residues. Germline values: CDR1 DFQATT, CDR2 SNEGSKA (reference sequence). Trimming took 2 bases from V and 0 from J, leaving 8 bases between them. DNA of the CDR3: TGCAGTGCTAGAAAGCGGGTAGCCAAAAACATTCAGTACTTC. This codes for CSARKRVAKNIQYF.